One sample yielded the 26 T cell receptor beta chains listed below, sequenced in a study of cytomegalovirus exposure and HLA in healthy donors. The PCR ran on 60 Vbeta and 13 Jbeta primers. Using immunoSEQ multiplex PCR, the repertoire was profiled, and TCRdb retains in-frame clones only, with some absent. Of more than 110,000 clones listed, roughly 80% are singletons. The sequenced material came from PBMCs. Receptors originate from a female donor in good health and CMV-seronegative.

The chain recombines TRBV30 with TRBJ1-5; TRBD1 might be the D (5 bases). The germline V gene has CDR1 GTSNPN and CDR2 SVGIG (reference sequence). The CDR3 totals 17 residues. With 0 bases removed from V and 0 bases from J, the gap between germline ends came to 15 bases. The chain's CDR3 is CAWSVPGGRYSNQPQHF. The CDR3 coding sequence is TGTGCCTGGAGTGTGCCCGGGGGAAGATATAGCAATCAGCCCCAGCATTTT.

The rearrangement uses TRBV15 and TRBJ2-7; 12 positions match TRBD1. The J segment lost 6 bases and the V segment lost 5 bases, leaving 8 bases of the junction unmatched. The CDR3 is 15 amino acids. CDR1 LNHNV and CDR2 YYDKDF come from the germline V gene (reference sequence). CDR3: CATSGSGTGGFEQYF. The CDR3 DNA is TGTGCCACCAGCGGGTCCGGGACAGGGGGCTTCGAGCAGTACTTC.

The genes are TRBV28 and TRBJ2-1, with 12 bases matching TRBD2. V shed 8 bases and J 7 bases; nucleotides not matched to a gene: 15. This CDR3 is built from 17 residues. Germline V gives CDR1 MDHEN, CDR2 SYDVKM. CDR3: CASQRYRLAGVGNEQFF. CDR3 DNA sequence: TGTGCCAGCCAGCGATACCGACTAGCGGGGGTGGGAAATGAGCAGTTCTTC.

The CDR3 loop is CASSQDYRGNQPQHF. For the CDR3, the DNA is TGCGCCAGCAGCCAAGATTACAGGGGCAATCAGCCCCAGCATTTT. The rearrangement uses TRBV4-1 and TRBJ1-5, with TRBD1 as a possible D gene (6 bases). The germline CDR1 and CDR2 sequences are MGHRA and YSYEKL. The CDR3 is made up of 15 amino acids. V was shortened by 0 bases and J by 2 bases, with 8 bases between the two germline ends.

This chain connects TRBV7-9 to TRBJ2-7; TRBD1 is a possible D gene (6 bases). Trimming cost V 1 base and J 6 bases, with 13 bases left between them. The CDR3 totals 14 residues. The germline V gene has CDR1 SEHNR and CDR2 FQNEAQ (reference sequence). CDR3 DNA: TGTGCCAGCAGCTTAGAACAGGGTGTAGGCGAGCAGTACTTC. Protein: CASSLEQGVGEQYF. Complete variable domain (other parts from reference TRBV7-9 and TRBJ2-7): DTGVSQNPRHKITKRGQNVTFRCDPISEHNRLYWYRQTLGQGPEFLTYFQNEAQLEKSRLLSDRFSAERPKGSFSTLEIQRTEQGDSAMYLCASSLEQGVGEQYFGPGTRLTVT.

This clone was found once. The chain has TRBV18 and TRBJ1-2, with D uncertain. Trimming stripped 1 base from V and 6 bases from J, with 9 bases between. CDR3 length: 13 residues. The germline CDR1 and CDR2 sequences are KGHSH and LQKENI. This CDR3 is CASSPQNLNGYTF. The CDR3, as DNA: TGTGCCAGCTCACCACAGAACCTAAATGGCTACACCTTC.

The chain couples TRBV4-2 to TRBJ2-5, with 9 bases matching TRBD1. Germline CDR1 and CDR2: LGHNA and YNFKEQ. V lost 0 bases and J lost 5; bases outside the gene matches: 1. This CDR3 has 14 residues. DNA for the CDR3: TGTGCCAGCAGCCAAGAAGGACAGGGGGAGACCCAGTACTTC. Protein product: CASSQEGQGETQYF.

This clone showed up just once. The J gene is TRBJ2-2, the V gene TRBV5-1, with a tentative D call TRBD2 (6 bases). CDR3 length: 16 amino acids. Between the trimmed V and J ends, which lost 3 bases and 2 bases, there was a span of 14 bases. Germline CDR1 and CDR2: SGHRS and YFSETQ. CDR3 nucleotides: TGCGCCAGCAGCTCCCCGGGACTGATTAACACCGGGGAGCTGTTTTTT. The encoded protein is CASSSPGLINTGELFF.

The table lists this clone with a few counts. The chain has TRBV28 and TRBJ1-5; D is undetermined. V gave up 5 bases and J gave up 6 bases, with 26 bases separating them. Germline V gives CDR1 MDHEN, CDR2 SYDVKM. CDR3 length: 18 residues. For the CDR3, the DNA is TGTGCCAGCAGTCCCCCCGAACACGGACTTCGACCGGGTCAGCCCCAGCATTTT. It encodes CASSPPEHGLRPGQPQHF.

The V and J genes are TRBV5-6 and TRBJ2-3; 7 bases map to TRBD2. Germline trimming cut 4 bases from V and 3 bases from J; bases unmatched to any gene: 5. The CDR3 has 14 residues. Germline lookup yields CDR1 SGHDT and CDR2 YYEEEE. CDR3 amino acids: CASSPLGGTDTQYF. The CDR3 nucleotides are TGTGCCAGCAGCCCACTGGGGGGGACAGATACGCAGTATTTT.

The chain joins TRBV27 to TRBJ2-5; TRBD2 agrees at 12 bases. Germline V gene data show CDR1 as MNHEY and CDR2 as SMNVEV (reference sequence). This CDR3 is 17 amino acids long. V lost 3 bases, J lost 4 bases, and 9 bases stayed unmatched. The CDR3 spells CASSLGLAGGPGETQYF. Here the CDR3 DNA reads TGTGCCAGCAGTTTGGGTCTAGCGGGAGGGCCGGGAGAGACCCAGTACTTC.

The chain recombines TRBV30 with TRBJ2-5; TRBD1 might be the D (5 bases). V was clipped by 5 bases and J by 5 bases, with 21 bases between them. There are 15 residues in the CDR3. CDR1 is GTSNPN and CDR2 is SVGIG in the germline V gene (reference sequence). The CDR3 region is CAWGFGQGDRETQYF. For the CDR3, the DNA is TGTGCCTGGGGGTTCGGCCAGGGCGATCGGGAGACCCAGTACTTC.

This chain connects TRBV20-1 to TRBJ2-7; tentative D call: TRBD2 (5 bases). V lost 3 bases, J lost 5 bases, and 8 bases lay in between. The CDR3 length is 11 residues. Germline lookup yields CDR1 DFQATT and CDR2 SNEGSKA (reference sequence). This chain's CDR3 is CSARQLDEQYF. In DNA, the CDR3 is TGCAGTGCTAGGCAACTAGACGAGCAGTACTTC.

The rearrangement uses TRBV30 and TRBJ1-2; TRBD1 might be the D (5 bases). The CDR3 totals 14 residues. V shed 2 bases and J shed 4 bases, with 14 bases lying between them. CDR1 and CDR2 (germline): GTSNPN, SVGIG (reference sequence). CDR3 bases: TGTGCCTGGAGTCTTGGGCGGGGCTCCTATGGCTACACCTTC. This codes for CAWSLGRGSYGYTF. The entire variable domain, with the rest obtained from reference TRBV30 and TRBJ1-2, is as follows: SQTIHQWPATLVQPVGSPLSLECTVEGTSNPNLYWYRQAAGRGLQLLFYSVGIGQISSEVPQNLSASRPQDRQFILSSKKLLLSDSGFYLCAWSLGRGSYGYTFGSGTRLTVV.

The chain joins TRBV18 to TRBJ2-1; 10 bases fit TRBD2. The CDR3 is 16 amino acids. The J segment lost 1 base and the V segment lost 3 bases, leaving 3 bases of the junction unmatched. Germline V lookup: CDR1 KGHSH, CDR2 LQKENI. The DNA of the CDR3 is TGTGCCAGCTCACCTTCGACTAGCGGGTCCTACAATGAGCAGTTCTTC. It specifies CASSPSTSGSYNEQFF.

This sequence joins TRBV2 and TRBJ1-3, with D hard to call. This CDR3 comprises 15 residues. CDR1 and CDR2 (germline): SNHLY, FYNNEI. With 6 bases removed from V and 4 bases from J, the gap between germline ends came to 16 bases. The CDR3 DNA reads TGTGCCAGCAGGGATTTTGACTCTAGGGGAAACACCATATATTTT. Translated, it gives CASRDFDSRGNTIYF.

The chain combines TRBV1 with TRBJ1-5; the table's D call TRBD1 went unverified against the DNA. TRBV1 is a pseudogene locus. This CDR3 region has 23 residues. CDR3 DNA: TGCACCAGCAGCCAACTTGAACCCCGACGACAGGGGTTTATCATATCTCCACTCCAGCCCCAGCATTTT. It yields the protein CTSSQLEPRRQGFIISPLQPQHF.

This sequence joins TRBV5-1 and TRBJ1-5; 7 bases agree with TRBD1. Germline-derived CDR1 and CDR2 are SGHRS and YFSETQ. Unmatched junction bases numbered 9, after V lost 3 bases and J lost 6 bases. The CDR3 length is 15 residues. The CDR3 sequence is CASSSGTEEGQPQHF. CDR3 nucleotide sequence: TGCGCCAGCAGCTCCGGGACAGAGGAGGGTCAGCCCCAGCATTTT.

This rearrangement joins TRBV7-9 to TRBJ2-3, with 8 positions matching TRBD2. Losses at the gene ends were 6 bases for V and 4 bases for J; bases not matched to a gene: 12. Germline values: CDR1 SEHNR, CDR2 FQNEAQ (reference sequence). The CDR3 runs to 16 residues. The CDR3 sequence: CASRPPLREGPDTQYF. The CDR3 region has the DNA TGTGCCAGCAGACCACCCCTACGGGAGGGCCCAGATACGCAGTATTTT.

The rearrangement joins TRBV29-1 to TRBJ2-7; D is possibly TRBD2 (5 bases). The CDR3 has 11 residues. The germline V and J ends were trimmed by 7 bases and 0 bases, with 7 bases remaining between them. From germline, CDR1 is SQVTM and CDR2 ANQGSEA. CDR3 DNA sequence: TGCAGCGCACGGGACTCCTACGAGCAGTACTTC. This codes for CSARDSYEQYF.

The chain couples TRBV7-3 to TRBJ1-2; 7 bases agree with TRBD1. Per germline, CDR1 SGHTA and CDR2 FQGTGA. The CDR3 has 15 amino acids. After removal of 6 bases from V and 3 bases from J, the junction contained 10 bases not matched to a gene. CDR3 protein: CASSSGRGDYYGYTF. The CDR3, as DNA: TGTGCCAGCAGTTCCGGCAGGGGGGATTACTATGGCTACACCTTC.

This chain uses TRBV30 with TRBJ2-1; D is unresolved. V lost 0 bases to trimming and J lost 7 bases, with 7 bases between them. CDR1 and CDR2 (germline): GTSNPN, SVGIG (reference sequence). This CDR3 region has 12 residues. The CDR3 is CAWSVTGNEQFF. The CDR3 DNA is TGTGCCTGGAGTGTGACCGGGAATGAGCAGTTCTTC.

This CDR3 reads CASSSAGRYEQYF. In nucleotides, the CDR3 is TGTGCCAGTAGTTCCGCTGGGCGCTACGAGCAGTACTTC. The chain is built from TRBV19 and TRBJ2-7, with D unclear. Trimming shortened V by 5 bases and J by 3 bases, and 11 bases separated the two germline ends. This CDR3 spans 13 amino acids. Germline CDR1 is LNHDA and CDR2 is SQIVND (reference sequence).

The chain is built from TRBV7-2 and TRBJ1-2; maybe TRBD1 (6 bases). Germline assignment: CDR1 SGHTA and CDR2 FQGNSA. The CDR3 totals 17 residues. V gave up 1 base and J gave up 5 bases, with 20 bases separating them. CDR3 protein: CASSLDGGAGWGYGYTF. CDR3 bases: TGTGCCAGCAGCTTAGATGGGGGGGCAGGGTGGGGATATGGCTACACCTTC.

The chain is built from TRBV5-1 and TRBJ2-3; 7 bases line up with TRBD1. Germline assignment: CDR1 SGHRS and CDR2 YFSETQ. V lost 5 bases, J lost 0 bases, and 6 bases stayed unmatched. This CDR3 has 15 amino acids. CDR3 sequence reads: CASRYEGASTDTQYF. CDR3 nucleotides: TGCGCCAGCAGATACGAGGGGGCTAGCACAGATACGCAGTATTTT. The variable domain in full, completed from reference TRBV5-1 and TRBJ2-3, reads KAGVTQTPRYLIKTRGQQVTLSCSPISGHRSVSWYQQTPGQGLQFLFEYFSETQRNKGNFPGRFSGRQFSNSRSEMNVSTLELGDSALYLCASRYEGASTDTQYFGPGTRLTVL.

CDR3 nucleotide sequence: TGTGCCAGCGGGGGACAGGGCAATCAGCCCCAGCATTTT. Its translation: CASGGQGNQPQHF. V and J are TRBV28 and TRBJ1-5, with 8 positions matching TRBD1. This CDR3 contains 13 residues. V was clipped by 8 bases and J by 2 bases; unmatched bases: 2. Germline V gene lookup returns CDR1 MDHEN and CDR2 SYDVKM.